The 32 T cell receptor beta chains listed next were all sequenced from one sample in a study of CDR3 diversity in severe acne. MiXCR was run by TCRdb on the PCR reads, yielding one entry per CDR3 protein. Seen here are almost 85,000 distinct CDR3 sequences, around 49% observed once, and the top ten hold roughly 13%. The sequenced sample consisted of blood. These receptor sequences come from a male donor in good health, without acne.

The chain couples TRBV25-1 to TRBJ1-5; TRBD1 aligns across 10 bases. This CDR3 comprises 16 residues. Trimming took 6 bases from V and 7 from J; bases not matched to a gene: 12. Per germline, CDR1 MGHDK and CDR2 SYGVNS. The chain's CDR3 is CASSQIRDRGIQPQHF. As DNA, the CDR3 is TGTGCCAGCAGCCAGATCCGGGACAGGGGAATCCAGCCCCAGCATTTT.

About this clonotype itself: At one boundary the junction diverges from the germline segment, which might be a read error. The gene calls are TRBV20-1 and TRBJ1-2, with 10 positions matching TRBD1. Germline V gives CDR1 DFQATT, CDR2 SNEGSKA (reference sequence). This CDR3 region has 13 residues. The CDR3 is CSAMRQGAKGYAF. For the CDR3, the DNA is TGCAGTGCTATGAGACAGGGGGCGAAAGGCTACGCCTTC.

In its sample, this clonotype was seen many times. The V gene is TRBV6-1, the J gene TRBJ2-4; TRBD2 agrees at 7 bases. Germline V gene lookup returns CDR1 MNHNS and CDR2 SASEGT. CDR3 length: 16 amino acids. Losses at the gene ends were 6 bases for V and 0 bases for J; bases not matched to a gene: 8. The CDR3 DNA reads TGTGCCAGCAGAAACTTTGGGGGGGTAGCCAAAAACATTCAGTACTTC. It encodes CASRNFGGVAKNIQYF.

For this clonotype: Since the CDR3 does not end with the conserved phenylalanine or tryptophan, this likely comes from a read error. The genes are TRBV4-1 and TRBJ1-2, with no clear D. The CDR3 is 13 amino acids. The germline CDR1 and CDR2 sequences are MGHRA and YSYEKL. V lost 6 bases, J lost 1 base, and 9 bases lay in between. Written as DNA, the CDR3 is TGCGCCAGCAGTTTGGAGATTAACTATGGCTACACCCTC. Its protein product is CASSLEINYGYTL.

The chain couples TRBV10-3 to TRBJ1-4, with D hard to call. Deletions cut 2 bases from V and 3 bases from J, with 13 bases between. Germline CDR1 is ENHRY and CDR2 is SYGVKD. CDR3 length: 16 amino acids. CDR3 protein: CAISEGEVSANEKLFF. DNA of the CDR3: TGTGCCATCAGTGAGGGGGAAGTTTCGGCTAATGAAAAACTGTTTTTT.

This clonotype was seen more than once but under ten times. The V and J genes are TRBV20-1 and TRBJ2-5; D perhaps matches TRBD1 (6 bases). This CDR3 contains 13 residues. The V end was cut by 5 bases, the J end by 0 bases, with 10 bases between. CDR1 and CDR2 (germline): DFQATT, SNEGSKA (reference sequence). CDR3 sequence: CSACRDNQETQYF. CDR3 bases: TGCAGTGCTTGCCGGGACAACCAAGAGACCCAGTACTTC.

Comment on this clonotype: The CDR3 does not end in the conserved phenylalanine or tryptophan, so this is likely a read error. The chain employs TRBV11-3 and TRBJ2-1; D unclear. V lost 4 bases, J lost 1 base, and 8 bases lay in between. CDR3 length: 14 amino acids. Germline CDR1 SGHNT, CDR2 YENEEA. CDR3 sequence reads: CASSSDESYNEQFR. DNA of the CDR3: TGTGCCAGCAGCTCGGACGAGTCCTACAATGAGCAGTTCAGA.

The rearrangement uses TRBV15 and TRBJ1-2; D perhaps matches TRBD1 (5 bases). Trimming removed 3 bases from V and 3 bases from J, with 17 bases in between. The V gene's germline CDR1 is LNHNV and CDR2 YYDKDF (reference sequence). This CDR3 is built from 16 residues. The CDR3 nucleotides read TGTGCCACCAGCAGTGAGACTGCCGAAGGGGACTATGGCTACACCTTC. It is translated as CATSSETAEGDYGYTF.

This clonotype was counted many times. This chain connects TRBV27 to TRBJ1-2; maybe TRBD1 (6 bases). The CDR3 loop spans 13 amino acids. CDR1 MNHEY and CDR2 SMNVEV come from the germline V gene (reference sequence). Trimming shortened V by 5 bases and J by 6 bases, and 13 bases separated the two germline ends. The CDR3 DNA reads TGTGCCAGCAGTCAGCAGGGGCGTAATGGCTACACCTTC. As protein: CASSQQGRNGYTF.

At least ten counts were recorded for this clonotype. The chain is built from TRBV6-5 and TRBJ1-1; 8 bases fit TRBD1. The CDR3 runs to 12 residues. V dropped 5 bases and J dropped 8; count of bases not matched to a gene: 4. Germline V lookup: CDR1 MNHEY, CDR2 SVGAGI. The CDR3 spells CASSQTGGEAFF. The CDR3 coding sequence is TGTGCCAGCAGTCAAACAGGGGGAGAAGCTTTCTTT.

The gene calls are TRBV5-1 and TRBJ2-3; D remains ambiguous. Trimming pared 4 bases from V and 6 bases from J, leaving 12 bases between. CDR3 length equals 13 residues. Germline lookup yields CDR1 SGHRS and CDR2 YFSETQ. The CDR3 coding sequence is TGCGCCAGCAGCACCTCGGGTGGGGATACGCAGTATTTT. It encodes CASSTSGGDTQYF.

The CDR3 coding sequence is TGCAGTGCTAGAGCGGGAGCGGGAGGGTCCTACGAGCAGTACTTC. Its protein product is CSARAGAGGSYEQYF. The J gene is TRBJ2-7, the V gene TRBV20-1; 10 nucleotides agree with TRBD2. This CDR3 has 15 residues. Germline V CDR1 and CDR2: DFQATT, SNEGSKA (reference sequence). V lost 1 base, J lost 1 base, and 4 bases stayed unmatched.

CDR3 coding DNA: TGTGCCAGCAGCGTAGCAAGCGGGACGAACACCGGGGAGCTGTTTTTT. It translates to CASSVASGTNTGELFF. This sequence joins TRBV9 and TRBJ2-2; 7 bases map to TRBD2. The J segment lost 0 bases and the V segment lost 0 bases, leaving 2 bases of the junction unmatched. Germline CDR1 reads SGDLS; CDR2 reads YYNGEE. The CDR3 is 16 amino acids.

This sequence joins TRBV7-2 and TRBJ2-5; 7 bases are a match to TRBD2. Trimming removed 7 bases from V and 5 bases from J; junction bases left unmatched: 13. This CDR3 is built from 15 residues. Germline V gene lookup returns CDR1 SGHTA and CDR2 FQGNSA. The CDR3, as DNA: TGTGCCAGCACTCCCCTCCGGGGAGGGTGGGAGACCCAGTACTTC. Translation: CASTPLRGGWETQYF.

This clonotype was seen ten or more times. The J gene is TRBJ1-1, the V gene TRBV29-1; a possible D gene is TRBD1 (5 bases). Trimming removed 8 bases from V and 3 bases from J, with 16 bases in between. The CDR3 is made up of 13 amino acids. CDR1 SQVTM and CDR2 ANQGSEA come from the germline V gene. The CDR3 region is CSSVRDGDTEAFF. DNA of the CDR3: TGCAGCTCCGTCAGGGACGGAGACACTGAAGCTTTCTTT.

This clonotype was seen a few times. The V gene is TRBV20-1, the J gene TRBJ2-5; D might be TRBD2 (6 bases). The germline gives CDR1 DFQATT, CDR2 SNEGSKA (reference sequence). The CDR3 consists of 11 residues. The CDR3 loop is CSGGAGETQYF. The CDR3 DNA follows: TGCAGCGGGGGAGCGGGAGAGACCCAGTACTTC.

A few counts support this clonotype. The V gene is TRBV7-3, the J gene TRBJ2-7, with 10 bases identical to TRBD1. CDR1 and CDR2 from the germline V gene are SGHTA and FQGTGA. V was pared by 5 bases and J by 2 bases, with 3 bases of the junction left unmatched. This CDR3 contains 14 residues. The CDR3 DNA sequence: TGTGCCAGCAGCAGGACAGGGGGGACCTACGAGCAGTACTTC. Its protein is CASSRTGGTYEQYF.

This clonotype is medium-sized. The rearrangement uses TRBV6-5 and TRBJ2-7; unclear D gene. CDR1 and CDR2 from the germline V gene are MNHEY and SVGAGI. V lost 5 bases to trimming and J lost 9 bases, with 14 bases between them. This CDR3 has 12 residues. The CDR3 reads CASSATNSGQYF. In DNA form, the CDR3 reads TGTGCCAGCAGTGCGACGAATTCCGGGCAGTACTTC.

This clonotype was seen a single time. Here the CDR3 DNA reads TGCAGTGCCCCGACTAGCAATGAGCAGTTCTTC. It specifies CSAPTSNEQFF. The chain is built from TRBV20-1 and TRBJ2-1, with a tentative D call TRBD2 (6 bases). Germline V CDR1 and CDR2: DFQATT, SNEGSKA (reference sequence). V was clipped by 6 bases and J by 6 bases, with 9 bases between them. CDR3 length: 11 residues.

The rearrangement joins TRBV6-5 to TRBJ2-5; TRBD2 matches 7 bases. The CDR3 is made up of 15 amino acids. Germline trimming cut 4 bases from V and 4 bases from J; bases unmatched to any gene: 9. Germline-derived CDR1 and CDR2 are MNHEY and SVGAGI. CDR3 region: CASSFMGLRGETQYF. The CDR3 region has the DNA TGTGCCAGCAGTTTCATGGGACTACGCGGAGAGACCCAGTACTTC.

As regards this clonotype: Because it lacks the conserved phenylalanine or tryptophan at the end, this CDR3 is likely a read error. It is unclear where the CDR3 begins or ends on the DNA, so no DNA is shown, and the CDR3 is as TCRdb lists it. The chain carries TRBV5-4 and TRBJ1-4. The CDR3 is 13 amino acids long, termini counted. The V gene's germline CDR1 is SGHNT and CDR2 YYREEE (reference sequence). The CDR3 reads CASSGTEDEKLFS.

This clonotype was found many times. V usage is TRBV4-1 and J usage is TRBJ2-4; 8 bases line up with TRBD1. The CDR3 has 17 residues. The germline V gene has CDR1 MGHRA and CDR2 YSYEKL. V was pared by 1 base and J by 1 base, with 6 bases of the junction left unmatched. In nucleotides, the CDR3 is TGCGCCAGCAGCCAAGTTTTGGACAGGGCCGCCAAAAACATTCAGTACTTC. Its translation is CASSQVLDRAAKNIQYF.

This clonotype has a single count. The chain uses TRBV20-1 and TRBJ2-7, with 10 nucleotides matching TRBD2. The germline V gene encodes CDR1 DFQATT and CDR2 SNEGSKA (reference sequence). CDR3 length: 15 residues. The V gene end was trimmed by 5 bases and the J gene end by 2 bases; junction bases not matched to a gene: 9. The CDR3 DNA reads as TGCAGTGCTGGGAGCGGGACTAGCGTAACCTACGAGCAGTACTTC. It is translated as CSAGSGTSVTYEQYF.

V is TRBV12-2 and J is TRBJ1-1; the D call TRBD1 from the table was never checked on the DNA. TRBV12-2 is a pseudogene. CDR3 size: 13 residues. Here the CDR3 DNA reads TGTGCAAGTCGCTTATGGGCAGGGGCTGAAGCTTTCTTT. Translated, it gives CASRLWAGAEAFF.

This clonotype was seen at least ten times. The rearrangement links TRBV28 to TRBJ2-3; D is undetermined. Germline CDR1 and CDR2: MDHEN and SYDVKM. Trimming stripped 6 bases from V and 3 bases from J, with 10 bases between. There are 13 residues in the CDR3. The CDR3 sequence is CASSPLSTDTQYF. For the CDR3, the DNA is TGTGCCAGCAGCCCACTTTCAACAGATACGCAGTATTTT.

The rearrangement links TRBV5-1 to TRBJ2-1; 10 positions match TRBD2. The germline CDR1 and CDR2 sequences are SGHRS and YFSETQ. The CDR3 is made up of 17 amino acids. The junction had 14 bases not matched to a gene; V was cut back by 6 bases and J by 5 bases. The CDR3 DNA reads TGCGCCAGCACAAAGCTAGCGGGAGTAATCCCACACAATGAGCAGTTCTTC. Amino acids: CASTKLAGVIPHNEQFF.

The V and J genes are TRBV12-3 or TRBV12-4 and TRBJ1-1, with D unclear. The V and J ends lost 6 bases and 0 bases respectively, with 8 bases between them. The CDR3 sequence is 13 residues long. In DNA, the CDR3 is TGTGCCAGCAGACAAAACCTGAACACTGAAGCTTTCTTT. Its translation is CASRQNLNTEAFF.

The chain joins TRBV5-1 to TRBJ2-7, with D possibly called TRBD1 or TRBD2 (7 bases each). Per germline, CDR1 SGHRS and CDR2 YFSETQ. V was trimmed by 6 bases and J by 5 bases, leaving 15 bases between them. CDR3 length: 13 residues. The chain's CDR3 is CASNRQGGNEQYF. CDR3 sequence (DNA): TGCGCCAGCAACAGACAGGGAGGGAACGAGCAGTACTTC.

This clonotype was counted many times. The CDR3: CASSPYTDTQYF. The CDR3 DNA is TGTGCCAGCTCACCTTACACAGATACGCAGTATTTT. This chain links TRBV18 with TRBJ2-3; no definite D call. The CDR3 spans 12 residues. The germline V and J ends were trimmed by 3 bases and 2 bases, with 3 bases remaining between them. Germline CDR1 KGHSH, CDR2 LQKENI.

This chain connects TRBV20-1 to TRBJ2-7; TRBD1 agrees at 7 bases. Losses at the gene ends were 2 bases for V and 6 bases for J; bases not matched to a gene: 7. This CDR3 spans 13 amino acids. CDR1 and CDR2 (germline): DFQATT, SNEGSKA (reference sequence). The CDR3 region is CSARIPGQLEQYF. The CDR3 DNA reads TGCAGTGCTAGAATCCCGGGACAGCTCGAGCAGTACTTC.

This clonotype was counted once. The chain is built from TRBV12-5 and TRBJ2-5; 14 nucleotides match TRBD2. This CDR3 comprises 18 residues. CDR1 is LGHNT, CDR2 FRNRAP, per germline. Trimming cost V 3 bases and J 5 bases; bases outside gene matches: 11. In DNA form, the CDR3 reads TGTGCTAGTGGTTTAGCCGGGACTAGCGGGAGTGCGGGGGAGACCCAGTACTTC. Its protein is CASGLAGTSGSAGETQYF.

This clonotype was counted ten times or more. J is TRBJ2-2 and V is TRBV11-3, with 8 bases identical to TRBD2. The J segment lost 1 base and the V segment lost 2 bases, leaving 3 bases of the junction unmatched. The germline V gene has CDR1 SGHNT and CDR2 YENEEA. The CDR3 runs 16 residues. This chain's CDR3 is CASSLPSGRNTGELFF. The CDR3 nucleotides are TGTGCCAGCAGCTTACCCAGCGGGAGGAACACCGGGGAGCTGTTTTTT.